The entry below gives a single T cell receptor beta chain sequence along with its context. These data are taken from a study of CD8 T cells in Susac syndrome. V dropped 6 bases and J dropped 0 bases, with 12 bases sitting between them. This CDR3 contains 14 residues. Germline V gives CDR1 KGHSH, CDR2 LQKENI. RNA amounts of about 0.45 to 1 ug underwent reverse transcription with random hexamers. immunoSEQ multiplex PCR amplified TCR beta CDR3 across 54 Vbeta, 13 Jbeta. TCRdb passed the immunoSEQ multiplex PCR reads through MiXCR, listing each CDR3 protein once. The data hold hundreds of thousands of distinct CDR3 sequences, with 80% to 95% observed a single time. TEMRA cells were FACS-enriched, unlike CD8+ and CD4+ T cells, which were negatively isolated.

Material: CD8+ T cells from PBMCs. The gene calls are TRBV18 and TRBJ2-7; a possible D gene is TRBD1 (5 bases). The TCR originated in a human donor with multiple sclerosis. The chain's CDR3 is CASSQDIISYEQYF. The CDR3 DNA reads as TGTGCCAGCTCCCAGGACATAATCTCCTACGAGCAGTACTTC. Full variable domain (missing parts from reference TRBV18 and TRBJ2-7): NAGVMQNPRHLVRRRGQEARLRCSPMKGHSHVYWYRQLPEEGLKFMVYLQKENIIDESGMPKERFSAEFPKEGPSILRIQQVVRGDSAAYFCASSQDIISYEQYFGPGTRLTVT.